This TCR beta chain is drawn from a study of CD8 T cells in ankylosing spondylitis. Study conclusions and caveats: Ankylosing spondylitis blood appeared to be characterized by a TCR beta motif of 8 or 9 highly homologous variants. Earlier literature documents some of the motif variants in reactive arthritis synovial fluid and blood. Clones linked to disease were reported to show significant enrichment in matched ankylosing spondylitis synovial fluid. Within peripheral blood, clones linked to disease were CD8+ and relatively rare.

Scientists made TCR beta libraries using quantitative 5'-RACE with molecular barcodes. From the 5' RACE reads, TCRdb called clonotypes with MiXCR, one entry per CDR3 protein. Seen here are 800,000 to 900,000 distinct CDR3 sequences, 10% to 15% observed once, and the top ten hold 0.51%. Regarding this clonotype: What it binds is not known.

The CDR3 runs to 15 residues. From germline, CDR1 is SGHRS and CDR2 YFSETQ. J lost 6 bases, V lost 2 bases, and 4 bases had no gene match. The receptor was isolated from a male donor with ankylosing spondylitis. The rearrangement links TRBV5-1 to TRBJ2-1; 11 bases fit TRBD1. The sequenced sample was blood, either unsorted or a sorted T cell fraction (not recorded which). The chain's CDR3 is CASSLRTGGPNEQFF. CDR3 in DNA: TGCGCCAGCAGCTTACGGACAGGGGGCCCCAATGAGCAGTTCTTC. The full variable domain, in which reference TRBV5-1 and TRBJ2-1 provide the parts outside the CDR3, is KAGVTQTPRYLIKTRGQQVTLSCSPISGHRSVSWYQQTPGQGLQFLFEYFSETQRNKGNFPGRFSGRQFSNSRSEMNVSTLELGDSALYLCASSLRTGGPNEQFFGPGTRLTVL.